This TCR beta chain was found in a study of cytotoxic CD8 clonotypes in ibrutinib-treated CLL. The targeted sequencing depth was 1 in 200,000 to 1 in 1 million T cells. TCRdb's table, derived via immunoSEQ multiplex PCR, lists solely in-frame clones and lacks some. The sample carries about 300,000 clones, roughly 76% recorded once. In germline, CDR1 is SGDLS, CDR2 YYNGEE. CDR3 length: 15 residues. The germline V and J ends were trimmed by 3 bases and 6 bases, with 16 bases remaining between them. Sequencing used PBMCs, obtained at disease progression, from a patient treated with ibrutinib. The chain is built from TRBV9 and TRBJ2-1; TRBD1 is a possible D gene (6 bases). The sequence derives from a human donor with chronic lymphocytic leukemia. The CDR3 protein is CASSEGRQVLNEQFF. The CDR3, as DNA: TGTGCCAGCAGCGAGGGGAGACAGGTGCTCAATGAGCAGTTCTTC.